A single T cell receptor beta chain is shown here with its context. Its antigen is as yet unknown. This CDR3 spans 14 amino acids. Trimming cost V 4 bases and J 4 bases, with 13 bases left between them. Germline assignment: CDR1 SGDLS and CDR2 YYNGEE. The entry originates in a study of graft-versus-host responses after intestinal transplantation. As for the study in general: Transplant recipients had multivisceral, liver-intestinal, or isolated intestinal grafts. Notes on the study in general: Early HvG declines after transplant were associated with peak circulating GvH clone levels. Individuals who had graft-donor T cell macrochimerism had allografts that showed high graft-versus-host to host-versus-graft clonal ratios.

Measured with immunoSEQ multiplex PCR; TCRdb has only the in-frame clones, and not every one. This sample has tens of thousands of clones, with about four fifths found just once. The receptor was isolated from a human donor who received an intestinal transplant. This material consisted of unstimulated CD8+ T cells sorted from spleen or lymph node cells, taken before intestinal transplant. The V and J genes are TRBV9 and TRBJ2-3; TRBD2 is a possible D gene (5 bases). CDR3 in amino acids: CASSQFAGADTQYF. CDR3 DNA: TGTGCCAGCAGCCAATTCGCGGGTGCAGATACGCAGTATTTT.